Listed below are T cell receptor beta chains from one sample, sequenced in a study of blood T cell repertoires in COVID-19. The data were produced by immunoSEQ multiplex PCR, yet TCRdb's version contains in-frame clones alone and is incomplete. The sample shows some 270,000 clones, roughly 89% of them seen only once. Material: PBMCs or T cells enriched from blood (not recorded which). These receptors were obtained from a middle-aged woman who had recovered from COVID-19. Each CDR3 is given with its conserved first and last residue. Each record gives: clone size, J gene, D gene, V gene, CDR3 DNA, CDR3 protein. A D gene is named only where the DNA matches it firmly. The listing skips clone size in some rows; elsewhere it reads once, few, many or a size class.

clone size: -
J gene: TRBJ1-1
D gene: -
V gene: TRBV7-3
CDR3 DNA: TGTGCCAGCAGCGTACATTATAACACTGAAGCTTTCTTT
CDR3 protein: CASSVHYNTEAFF

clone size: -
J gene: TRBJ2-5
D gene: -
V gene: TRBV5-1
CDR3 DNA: TGCGCCAGCAGCTTGGGACAGGCGGGTGAGACCCAGTACTTC
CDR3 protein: CASSLGQAGETQYF

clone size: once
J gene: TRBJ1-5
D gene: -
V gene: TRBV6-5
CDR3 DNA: TGTGCCAGCAGTTACGGCCCAGGGTACAATCAGCCCCAGCATTTT
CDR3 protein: CASSYGPGYNQPQHF

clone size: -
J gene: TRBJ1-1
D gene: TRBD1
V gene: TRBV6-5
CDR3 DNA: TGTGCCAGCAGACGACAGGGGCGGATGAACACTGAAGCTTTCTTT
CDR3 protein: CASRRQGRMNTEAFF

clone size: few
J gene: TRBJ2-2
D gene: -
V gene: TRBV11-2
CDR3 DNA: TGTGCCAGCAGCTTAGAGAACGTGGGGAGGACCGGGGAGCTGTTTTTT
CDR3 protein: CASSLENVGRTGELFF

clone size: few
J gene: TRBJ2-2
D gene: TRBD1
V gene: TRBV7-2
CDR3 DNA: TGTGCCAGCAGCCGGCAGGGGGCGATCACCGGGGAGCTGTTTTTT
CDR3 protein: CASSRQGAITGELFF

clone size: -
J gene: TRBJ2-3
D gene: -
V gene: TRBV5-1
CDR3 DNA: TGCGCCAGCAGCTTGGGGGAGGGCACAGATACGCAGTATTTT
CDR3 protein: CASSLGEGTDTQYF

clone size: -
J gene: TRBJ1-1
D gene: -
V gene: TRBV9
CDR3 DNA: TGTGCCAGCAGCGCTCTAGGGGCGACGGGGAACACTGAAGCTTTCTTT
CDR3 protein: CASSALGATGNTEAFF

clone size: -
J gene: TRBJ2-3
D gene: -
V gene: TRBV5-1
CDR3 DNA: TGCGCCAGCACAGGCGGAGGTGGCACAGATACGCAGTATTTT
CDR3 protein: CASTGGGGTDTQYF

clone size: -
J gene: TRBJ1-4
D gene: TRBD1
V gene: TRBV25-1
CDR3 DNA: TGTGCCAGCAGTGCCGGGACAGGGTTACCTAATGAAAAACTGTTTTTT
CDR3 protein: CASSAGTGLPNEKLFF

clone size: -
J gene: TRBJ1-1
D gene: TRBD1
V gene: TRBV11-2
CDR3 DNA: TGTGCCAGCAGCTTACCCGGACAGGGTAGGACCACTGAAGCTTTCTTT
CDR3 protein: CASSLPGQGRTTEAFF

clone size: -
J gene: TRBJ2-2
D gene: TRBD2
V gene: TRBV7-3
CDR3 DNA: TGTGCCAGCAGCCCCCAGGGGCGGGGGGTAACCGGGGAGCTGTTTTTT
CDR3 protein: CASSPQGRGVTGELFF

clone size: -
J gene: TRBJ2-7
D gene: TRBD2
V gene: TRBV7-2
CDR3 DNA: TGTGCCAGCAGCGTAAGCGGGAGGGCCGACGAGCAGTACTTC
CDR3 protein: CASSVSGRADEQYF

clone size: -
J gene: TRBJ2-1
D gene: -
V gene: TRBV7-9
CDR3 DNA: TGTGCCAGCAGCCGCGAGGAGTTCTTC
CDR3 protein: CASSREEFF

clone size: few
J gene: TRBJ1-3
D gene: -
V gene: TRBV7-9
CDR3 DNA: TGTGCCAGCAGCCCTAATAGCCGACAGGTCGACTCTGGAAACACCATATATTTT
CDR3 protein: CASSPNSRQVDSGNTIYF

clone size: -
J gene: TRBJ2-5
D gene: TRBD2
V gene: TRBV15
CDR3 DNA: TGTGCCACCAGCAGCAGGCCGGGACTAGCGGAGATGTACCAAGAGACCCAGTACTTC
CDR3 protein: CATSSRPGLAEMYQETQYF

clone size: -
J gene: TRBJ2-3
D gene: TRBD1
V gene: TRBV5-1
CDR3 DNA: TGCGCCAGCAGCACGGACAGGGGGCGAGATACGCAGTATTTT
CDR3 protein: CASSTDRGRDTQYF

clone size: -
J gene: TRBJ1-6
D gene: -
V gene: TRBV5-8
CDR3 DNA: TGTGCCAGCAGCTCTCATTCACCCCTCCACTTT
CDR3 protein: CASSSHSPLHF

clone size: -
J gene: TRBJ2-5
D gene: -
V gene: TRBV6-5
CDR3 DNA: TGTGCCAGCAGTTCCAGGGTGGCAGAGACCCAGTACTTC
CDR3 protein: CASSSRVAETQYF

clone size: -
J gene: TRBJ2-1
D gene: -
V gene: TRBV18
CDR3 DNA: TGTGCCAGCTCACGCGACAAAGAGCTTCACAATGAGCAGTTCTTC
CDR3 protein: CASSRDKELHNEQFF

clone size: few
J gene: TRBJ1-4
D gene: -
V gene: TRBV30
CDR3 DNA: TGTGCCTGGAGTGTACTGCAGGTCAGGGTCCGCGAAAAACTGTTTTTT
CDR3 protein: CAWSVLQVRVREKLFF

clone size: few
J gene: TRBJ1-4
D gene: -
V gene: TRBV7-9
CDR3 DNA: TGTGCCAGCAGCTTATCTGGGACCGGGGGTGAAAAACTGTTTTTT
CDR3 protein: CASSLSGTGGEKLFF

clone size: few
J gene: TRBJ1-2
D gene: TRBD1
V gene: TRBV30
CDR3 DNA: TGTGCCTGGACCAGGACAGGCTTTCTGGATGGCTACACCTTC
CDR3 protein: CAWTRTGFLDGYTF

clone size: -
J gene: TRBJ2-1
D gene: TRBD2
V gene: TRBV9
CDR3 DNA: TGTGCCAGCAGCGTAGCTAGCGGGGGGCGTCCTGGGGATGAGCAGTTCTTC
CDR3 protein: CASSVASGGRPGDEQFF

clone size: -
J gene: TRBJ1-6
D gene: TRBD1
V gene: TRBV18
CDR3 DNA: TGTGCCAGCTCACCACGGGACCTCATCACGCAGGGGGCGCACGGGGCGGAGAATTCACCCCTCCACTTT
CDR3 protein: CASSPRDLITQGAHGAENSPLHF

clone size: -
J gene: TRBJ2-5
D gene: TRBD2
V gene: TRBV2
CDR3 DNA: TGTGCCAGCACCCCTAGCGGAGTCCAAGAGACCCAGTACTTC
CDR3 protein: CASTPSGVQETQYF

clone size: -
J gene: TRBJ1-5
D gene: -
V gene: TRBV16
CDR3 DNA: TGTGCCAGCAGCCCCCAGGCACGCGATCAGCCCCAGCATTTT
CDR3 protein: CASSPQARDQPQHF

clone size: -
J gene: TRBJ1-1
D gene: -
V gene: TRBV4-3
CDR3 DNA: TGCGCCAGCGGGGGCAGGGCTGGGGAAAACACTGAAGCTTTCTTT
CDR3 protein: CASGGRAGENTEAFF

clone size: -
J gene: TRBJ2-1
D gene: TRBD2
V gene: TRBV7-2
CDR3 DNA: TGTGCCAGCAGCTTGGCTCCGGGACTAGCGACCCACAATGAGCAGTTCTTC
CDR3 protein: CASSLAPGLATHNEQFF

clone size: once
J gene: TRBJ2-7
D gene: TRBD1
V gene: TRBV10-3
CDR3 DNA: TGTGCCATCAGTGATGAGGGGCAGGGGGACCCCTACGAGCAGTACTTC
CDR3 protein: CAISDEGQGDPYEQYF

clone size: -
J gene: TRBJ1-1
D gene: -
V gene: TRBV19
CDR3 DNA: TGTGCCAGTGGGGGGAGAGTCCGGAACACTGAAGCTTTCTTT
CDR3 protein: CASGGRVRNTEAFF

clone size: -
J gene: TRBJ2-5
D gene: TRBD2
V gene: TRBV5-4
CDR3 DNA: TGTGCCAGCAGCCCGGGACTAGTGATGCGGGAGACCCAGTACTTC
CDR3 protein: CASSPGLVMRETQYF